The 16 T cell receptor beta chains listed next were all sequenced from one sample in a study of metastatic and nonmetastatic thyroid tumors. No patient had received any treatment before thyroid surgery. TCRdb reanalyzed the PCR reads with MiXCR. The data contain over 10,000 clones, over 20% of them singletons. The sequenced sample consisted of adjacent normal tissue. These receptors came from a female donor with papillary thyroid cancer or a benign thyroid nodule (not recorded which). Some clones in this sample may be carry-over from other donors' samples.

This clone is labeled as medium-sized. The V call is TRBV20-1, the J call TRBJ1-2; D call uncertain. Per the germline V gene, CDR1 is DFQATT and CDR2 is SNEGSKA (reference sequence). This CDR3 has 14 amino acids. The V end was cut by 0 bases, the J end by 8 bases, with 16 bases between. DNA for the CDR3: TGCAGTGCTAGAGATCATGAGAGGAGAGGGGGCTACACCTTC. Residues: CSARDHERRGGYTF.

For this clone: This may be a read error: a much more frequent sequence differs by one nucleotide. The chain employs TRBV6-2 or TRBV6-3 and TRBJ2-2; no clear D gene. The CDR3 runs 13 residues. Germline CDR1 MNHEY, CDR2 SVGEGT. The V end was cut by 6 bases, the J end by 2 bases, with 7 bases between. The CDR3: CASSDINTGELFF. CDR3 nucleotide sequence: TGTGCCAGCAGCGATATAAACACCGGGGAGCTGTTTTTT.

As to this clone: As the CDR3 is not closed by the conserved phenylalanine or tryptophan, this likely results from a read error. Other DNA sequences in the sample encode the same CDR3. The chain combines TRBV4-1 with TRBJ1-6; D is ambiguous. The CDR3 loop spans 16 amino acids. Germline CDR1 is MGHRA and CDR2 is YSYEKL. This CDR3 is CASSQEGGGTASPLHS. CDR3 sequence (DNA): TGTGCCAGCAGCCAAGAAGGCGGAGGTACTGCTTCACCCCTCCACTCT.

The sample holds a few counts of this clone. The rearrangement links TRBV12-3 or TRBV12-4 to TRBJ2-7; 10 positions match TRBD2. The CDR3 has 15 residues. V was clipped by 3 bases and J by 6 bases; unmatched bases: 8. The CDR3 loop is CASSFQLAGVAEQYF. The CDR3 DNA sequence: TGTGCCAGCAGTTTCCAGCTAGCGGGAGTGGCCGAGCAGTACTTC.

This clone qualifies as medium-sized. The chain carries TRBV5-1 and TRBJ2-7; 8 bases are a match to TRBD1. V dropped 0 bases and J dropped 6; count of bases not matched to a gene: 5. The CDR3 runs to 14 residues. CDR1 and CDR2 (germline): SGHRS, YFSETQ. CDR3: CASSLEGQASEQYF. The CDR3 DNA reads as TGCGCCAGCAGCTTGGAGGGACAGGCGAGCGAGCAGTACTTC.

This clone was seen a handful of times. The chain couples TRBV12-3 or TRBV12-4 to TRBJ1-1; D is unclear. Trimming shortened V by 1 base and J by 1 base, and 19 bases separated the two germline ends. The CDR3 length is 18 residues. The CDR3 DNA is TGTGCCAGCAGTTTAGAAAGATCACAGTTGGGAAAGAACACTGAAGCTTTCTTT. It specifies CASSLERSQLGKNTEAFF.

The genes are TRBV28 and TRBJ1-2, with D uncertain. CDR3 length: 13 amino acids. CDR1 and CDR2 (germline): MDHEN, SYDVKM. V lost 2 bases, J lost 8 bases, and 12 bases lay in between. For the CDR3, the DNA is TGTGCCAGCAGTTTAGGTGGGGAAGGGGGCTACACCTTC. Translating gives CASSLGGEGGYTF.

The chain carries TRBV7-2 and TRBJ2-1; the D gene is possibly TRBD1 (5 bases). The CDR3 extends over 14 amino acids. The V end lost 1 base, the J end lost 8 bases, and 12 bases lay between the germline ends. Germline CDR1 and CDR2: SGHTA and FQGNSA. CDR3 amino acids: CASSLGPGQDEQFF. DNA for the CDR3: TGTGCCAGCAGCTTAGGACCAGGGCAGGATGAGCAGTTCTTC.

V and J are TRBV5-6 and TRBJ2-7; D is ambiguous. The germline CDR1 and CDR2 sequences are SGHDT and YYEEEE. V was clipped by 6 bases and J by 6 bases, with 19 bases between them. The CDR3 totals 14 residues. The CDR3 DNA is TGTGCCAGCAACCTTGGTCGGTTTCCCTCCGAGCAGTACTTC. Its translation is CASNLGRFPSEQYF.

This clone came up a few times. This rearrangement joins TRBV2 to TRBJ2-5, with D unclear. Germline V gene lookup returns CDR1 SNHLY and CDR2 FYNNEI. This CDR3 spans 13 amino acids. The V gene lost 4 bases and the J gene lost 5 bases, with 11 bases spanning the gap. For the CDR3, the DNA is TGTGCCAGCAGTGGCGAATTGTGGGAGACCCAGTACTTC. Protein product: CASSGELWETQYF.

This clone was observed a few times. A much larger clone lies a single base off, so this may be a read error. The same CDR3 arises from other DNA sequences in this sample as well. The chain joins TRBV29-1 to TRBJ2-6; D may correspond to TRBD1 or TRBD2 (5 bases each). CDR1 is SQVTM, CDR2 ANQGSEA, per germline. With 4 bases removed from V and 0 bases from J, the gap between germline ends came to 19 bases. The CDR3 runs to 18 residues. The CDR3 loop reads CSVGGGTGGLSGANVLTF. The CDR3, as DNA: TGCAGCGTTGGTGGGGGTACGGGTGGCCTCTCTGGGGCCAACGTCCTGACTTTC.

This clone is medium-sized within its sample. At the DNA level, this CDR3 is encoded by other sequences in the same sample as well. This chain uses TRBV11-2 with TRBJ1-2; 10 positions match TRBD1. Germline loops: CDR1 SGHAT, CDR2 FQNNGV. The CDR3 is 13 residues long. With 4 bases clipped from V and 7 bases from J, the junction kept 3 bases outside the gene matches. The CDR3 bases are TGTGCCAGCAGCTGGGACAGGGGCGTTGGCTACACCTTC. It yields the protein CASSWDRGVGYTF.

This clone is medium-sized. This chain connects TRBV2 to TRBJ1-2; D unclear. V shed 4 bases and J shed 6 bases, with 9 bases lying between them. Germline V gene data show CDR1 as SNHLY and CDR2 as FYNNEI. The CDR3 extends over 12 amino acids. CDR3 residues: CASSVERNGYTF. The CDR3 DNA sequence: TGTGCCAGCAGTGTTGAGAGGAATGGCTACACCTTC.

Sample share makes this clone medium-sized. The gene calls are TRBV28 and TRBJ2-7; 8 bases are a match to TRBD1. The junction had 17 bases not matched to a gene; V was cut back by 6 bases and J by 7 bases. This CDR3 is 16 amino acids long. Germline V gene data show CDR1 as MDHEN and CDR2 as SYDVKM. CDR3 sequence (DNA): TGTGCCAGCAGATTTTCCGCAGGGGGCCTTATAAGGGAGCAGTACTTC. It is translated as CASRFSAGGLIREQYF.

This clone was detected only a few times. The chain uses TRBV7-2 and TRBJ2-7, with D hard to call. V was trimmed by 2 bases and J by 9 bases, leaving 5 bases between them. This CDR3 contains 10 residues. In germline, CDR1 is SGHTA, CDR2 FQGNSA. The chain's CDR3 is CASSLPGQYF. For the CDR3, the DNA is TGTGCCAGCAGCTTACCTGGGCAGTACTTC.

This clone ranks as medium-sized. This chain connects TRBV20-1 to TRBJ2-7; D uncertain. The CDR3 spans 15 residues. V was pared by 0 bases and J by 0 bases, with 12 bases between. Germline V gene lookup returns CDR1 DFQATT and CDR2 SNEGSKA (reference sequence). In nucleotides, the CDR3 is TGCAGTGCTAGAGAAGCCCGCCGAAACTCCTACGAGCAGTACTTC. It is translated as CSAREARRNSYEQYF.